This T cell receptor (beta chain) comes out of a study of control samples from healthy donors and cancer patients. Produced via immunoSEQ multiplex PCR; TCRdb's table is partial and in-frame only. The table shows tens of thousands of clones, with around 80% occurring only once. V lost 4 bases and J lost 3; bases outside the gene matches: 3. This CDR3 is built from 14 residues. Germline V gene data show CDR1 as SGHRS and CDR2 as YFSETQ. V usage is TRBV5-1 and J usage is TRBJ2-1; 8 nucleotides line up with TRBD1. The source is an older woman in good health. The material sequenced was blood. CDR3 sequence (DNA): TGCGCCAGCAGCACTACAGGGGGCTACAATGAGCAGTTCTTC. Its protein is CASSTTGGYNEQFF.